This TCR beta chain was documented in a study of beta chain features in type 1 diabetes. Study conclusions and caveats: In every one of the four CD4+ subsets, TCRB CDR3s were moderately but significantly shorter in Type 1 diabetes patients.

The V gene's germline CDR1 is SNHLY and CDR2 FYNNEI. The length of the CDR3 is 12 residues. Every isolated RNA sample was fully reverse transcribed, so sequencing captured expressed TCRB transcripts. Using immunoSEQ multiplex PCR, the repertoire was profiled, and TCRdb retains in-frame clones only, with some absent. The profile covers roughly 730,000 clones, with over 10% appearing a single time and 0.022% taken by the ten largest. This clone was observed a few times. Its antigen remains unknown. A read error may produce the germline difference seen at one junction end. Sequencing was performed on naive CD4+ T cells from blood. The sequence was obtained from a man between 18 and 29 years old with type 1 diabetes. The chain combines TRBV2 with TRBJ1-2; tentatively, D is TRBD1 (5 bases). The CDR3 DNA follows: TGTGCCAGCAGGGAAGGTGGGACTGGCTACACCTTC. As protein: CASREGGTGYTF.